This T cell receptor beta chain was retrieved from a study of siplizumab effects on memory and regulatory T cells. The CDR3 extends over 15 amino acids. CDR1 is SGHTA and CDR2 is FQGNSA in the germline V gene. The junction had 6 bases not matched to a gene; V was cut back by 3 bases and J by 4 bases. Study-wide results and caveats: Only a minor fraction of alloreactive clones mapped to unstimulated subsets.

TCRdb's copy holds only in-frame clones and misses some; the assay was immunoSEQ multiplex PCR. This sample yields about 50,000 clones, of which nearly 95% are seen a single time; approximately 17% belongs to the top ten. Worth noting for this clone: Its antigen is undetermined.

This clonotype originated in a human donor in good health. The sequenced sample consisted of CD8+ T cells sorted from blood. The genes are TRBV7-2 and TRBJ1-1, with TRBD1 matching 9 bases. The CDR3 nucleotides are TGTGCCAGCAGCTTCGGGACAGGGCGAGGCACTGAAGCTTTCTTT. Its protein is CASSFGTGRGTEAFF.